Detailed here is one TCR beta chain. Authors' data handling: Counts of nucleated cells, estimated from reference gene primer amplification, were obtained. The assay was immunoSEQ multiplex PCR, and TCRdb's table has in-frame clones only and misses some. V and J calls and clone size are those listed in that table; D and trimming were worked out from the DNA. This sample yields roughly 100,000 clones, of which more than 75% are seen a single time; roughly 4.1% belongs to the top ten. This entry comes from a study of blood T cell repertoires in COVID-19. Study in general: The samples span acute and convalescent COVID-19 from the United States, Italy and Spain. Sources were T cells, B-cell-depleted T cells, or PBMCs; the material itself was cDNA or gDNA.

CDR1 is SGHVS and CDR2 is FNYEAQ in the germline V gene. This CDR3 comprises 13 residues. Trimming took 5 bases from V and 6 from J, leaving 13 bases between them. The rearrangement links TRBV7-6 to TRBJ1-2; D may be TRBD1 (6 bases). This receptor was obtained from a human donor in a cohort sampled during active COVID-19. Sample: peripheral blood. The CDR3 DNA reads TGTGCCAGCAGCCAAAACAGGGTCCATGGCTACACCTTC. Protein: CASSQNRVHGYTF.